These 13 T cell receptor beta chains were sequenced from one sample in a study of blood T cell repertoires in COVID-19. Repertoires were generated with immunoSEQ multiplex PCR, while TCRdb's copy carries only in-frame clones and drops some. Of over 60,000 clones in the sample, around 82% were seen once. Sequenced material: peripheral blood. These receptors all stem from a man of 80 years or more with active COVID-19.

The genes are TRBV5-8 and TRBJ1-5, with TRBD1 matching 9 bases. CDR1 and CDR2 (germline): SGHTS, YDEGEE. The CDR3 totals 14 residues. With V trimmed by 4 bases and J by 6 bases, 5 bases remained unmatched. The chain's CDR3 is CASSLQGAAQPQHF. The CDR3 bases are TGTGCCAGCAGCCTACAGGGGGCCGCTCAGCCCCAGCATTTT.

The J gene is TRBJ2-1, the V gene TRBV11-2; D remains ambiguous. CDR1 and CDR2 (germline): SGHAT, FQNNGV. V was cut by 5 bases and J by 8 bases, with 7 bases left in between. This CDR3 is 11 amino acids long. The CDR3 DNA is TGTGCCAGCAGCCAGAAAGATGAGCAGTTCTTC. As protein: CASSQKDEQFF.

The chain employs TRBV10-3 and TRBJ2-1, with TRBD1 matching 8 bases. The ends lost 6 bases at V and 10 bases at J; junction bases unmatched: 11. Germline V gene data show CDR1 as ENHRY and CDR2 as SYGVKD. There are 14 residues in the CDR3. The CDR3 protein is CAIRDDGQGLEQFF. The CDR3 DNA is TGTGCCATCAGGGACGATGGACAGGGCTTGGAGCAGTTCTTC.

This sequence joins TRBV7-9 and TRBJ1-3; D possibly corresponds to TRBD1 (5 bases). Germline V lookup: CDR1 SEHNR, CDR2 FQNEAQ (reference sequence). Trimming took 4 bases from V and 0 from J, leaving 16 bases between them. This CDR3 is 17 amino acids long. The CDR3 sequence is CASSWNRDFGSGNTIYF. The CDR3 DNA sequence: TGTGCCAGCAGCTGGAACCGGGACTTCGGCTCTGGAAACACCATATATTTT.

CDR3 sequence: CASSPSDRFSTDTQYF. Here the CDR3 DNA reads TGTGCCAGCAGCCCGTCGGACAGGTTTAGCACAGATACGCAGTATTTT. The V call is TRBV3-1 (or the pseudogene TRBV3-2), the J call TRBJ2-3; 7 nucleotides line up with TRBD1. The CDR3 runs to 16 residues. From germline, CDR1 is LGHDT and CDR2 YNNKEL (reference sequence). V lost 4 bases to trimming and J lost 0 bases; unmatched junction nucleotides: 7.

The chain carries TRBV7-2 and TRBJ2-7, with D uncertain. There are 13 residues in the CDR3. Trimming removed 1 base at V and 2 bases at J, with 6 bases between. Germline loops: CDR1 SGHTA, CDR2 FQGNSA. The chain's CDR3 is CASSLGLAYEQYF. The DNA for the CDR3 is TGTGCCAGCAGCTTAGGTCTAGCCTACGAGCAGTACTTC.

This chain connects TRBV5-5 to TRBJ2-7; D is unresolved. Germline lookup yields CDR1 SGHKS and CDR2 YYEKEE (reference sequence). The CDR3 is 14 amino acids. The germline V and J ends were trimmed by 4 bases and 2 bases, with 13 bases remaining between them. The CDR3 nucleotides read TGTGCCAGCAGCAGACACGAATCGCCCTACGAGCAGTACTTC. Translated: CASSRHESPYEQYF. The full variable domain, in which reference TRBV5-5 and TRBJ2-7 provide the parts outside the CDR3, is DAGVTQSPTHLIKTRGQQVTLRCSPISGHKSVSWYQQVLGQGPQFIFQYYEKEERGRGNFPDRFSARQFPNYSSELNVNALLLGDSALYLCASSRHESPYEQYFGPGTRLTVT.

The chain recombines TRBV4-1 with TRBJ1-5; no definite D call. V dropped 0 bases and J dropped 6 bases, with 12 bases sitting between them. Germline CDR1 reads MGHRA; CDR2 reads YSYEKL. CDR3 length: 15 amino acids. The CDR3 DNA follows: TGCGCCAGCAGCCAAGATCCCAAGCCGTTTCAGCCCCAGCATTTT. Its protein product is CASSQDPKPFQPQHF.

The chain carries TRBV18 and TRBJ2-6; 8 bases are shared with TRBD1. Germline V gives CDR1 KGHSH, CDR2 LQKENI. V dropped 5 bases and J dropped 0; count of bases not matched to a gene: 6. This CDR3 has 17 residues. The CDR3 here is CASSLGTGGSGANVLTF. DNA for the CDR3: TGTGCCAGCTCATTGGGCACAGGGGGCTCTGGGGCCAACGTCCTGACTTTC. Supplemented by reference TRBV18 and TRBJ2-6, the full variable domain reads NAGVMQNPRHLVRRRGQEARLRCSPMKGHSHVYWYRQLPEEGLKFMVYLQKENIIDESGMPKERFSAEFPKEGPSILRIQQVVRGDSAAYFCASSLGTGGSGANVLTFGAGSRLTVL.

V gene TRBV3-1 (or the pseudogene TRBV3-2) combines with J gene TRBJ2-1; D gene ambiguous. This CDR3 spans 12 amino acids. Germline CDR1 and CDR2: LGHDT and YNNKEL (reference sequence). The V end was cut by 0 bases, the J end by 15 bases, with 12 bases between. CDR3 DNA sequence: TGTGCCAGCAGCCAAGAGGCTAGGCCGCTGTTCTTC. This sequence encodes CASSQEARPLFF.

The chain combines TRBV11-3 with TRBJ2-5, with 13 bases identical to TRBD2. Germline loops: CDR1 SGHNT, CDR2 YENEEA. Unmatched junction bases numbered 4, after V lost 5 bases and J lost 1 base. CDR3 length: 16 amino acids. This CDR3 reads CASSTGTSGTQETQYF. The CDR3 nucleotides are TGTGCCAGCAGCACGGGGACTAGCGGGACCCAAGAGACCCAGTACTTC.

This chain's CDR3 is CATGSAGANVLTF. The CDR3 DNA reads as TGTGCCACGGGGTCCGCTGGGGCCAACGTCCTGACTTTC. The gene calls are TRBV7-9 and TRBJ2-6; D is possibly TRBD2 (5 bases). V was trimmed by 10 bases and J by 2 bases, leaving 9 bases between them. CDR1 SEHNR and CDR2 FQNEAQ come from the germline V gene (reference sequence). The CDR3 is 13 amino acids. The entire variable domain, with the rest obtained from reference TRBV7-9 and TRBJ2-6, is as follows: DTGVSQNPRHKITKRGQNVTFRCDPISEHNRLYWYRQTLGQGPEFLTYFQNEAQLEKSRLLSDRFSAERPKGSFSTLEIQRTEQGDSAMYLCATGSAGANVLTFGAGSRLTVL.

The CDR3 sequence is CASSLAGARTQDTQYF. CDR3 nucleotide sequence: TGTGCCAGCAGCTTGGCAGGGGCCCGGACACAAGATACGCAGTATTTT. J is TRBJ2-3 and V is TRBV5-4; maybe TRBD1 (6 bases). The CDR3 has 16 residues. V shed 0 bases and J shed 5 bases, with 16 bases lying between them. Germline assignment: CDR1 SGHNT and CDR2 YYREEE (reference sequence).